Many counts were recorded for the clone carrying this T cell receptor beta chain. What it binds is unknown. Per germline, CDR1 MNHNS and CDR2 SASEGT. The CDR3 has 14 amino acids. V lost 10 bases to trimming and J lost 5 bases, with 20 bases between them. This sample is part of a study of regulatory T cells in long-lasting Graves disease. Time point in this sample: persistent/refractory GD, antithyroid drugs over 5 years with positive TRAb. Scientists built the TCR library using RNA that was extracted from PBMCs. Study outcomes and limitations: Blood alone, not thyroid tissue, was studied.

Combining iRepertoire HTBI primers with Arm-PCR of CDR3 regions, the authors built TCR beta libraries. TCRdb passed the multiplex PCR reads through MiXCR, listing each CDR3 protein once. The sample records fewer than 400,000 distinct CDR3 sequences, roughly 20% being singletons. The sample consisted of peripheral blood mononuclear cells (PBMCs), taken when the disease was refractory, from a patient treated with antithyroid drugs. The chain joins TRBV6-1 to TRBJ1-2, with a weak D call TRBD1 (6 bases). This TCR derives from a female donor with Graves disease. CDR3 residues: CATDTGTSRYGYTF. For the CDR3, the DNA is TGTGCCACCGACACCGGGACATCTCGATATGGCTACACCTTC.